The 23 T cell receptor beta chains below come from one sample, sequenced in a study of cytomegalovirus exposure and HLA in healthy donors. The PCR ran on 60 Vbeta and 13 Jbeta primers. TCRdb keeps only in-frame clones here, not all; method: immunoSEQ multiplex PCR. The table lists about 130,000 clones, with about 2.3% in the top ten. Sequenced sample: PBMCs. The receptors were gathered from a man in his forties in good health and CMV-seronegative.

V is TRBV28 and J is TRBJ1-3; D uncertain. Germline loops: CDR1 MDHEN, CDR2 SYDVKM. V lost 6 bases to trimming and J lost 10 bases, with 19 bases between them. The CDR3 has 14 amino acids. CDR3 loop: CASSSGSSKVTIYF. The CDR3 coding sequence is TGTGCCAGCAGCTCCGGGAGCTCGAAAGTTACCATATATTTT.

J is TRBJ2-3 and V is TRBV19, with 10 positions matching TRBD1. V shed 5 bases and J 5 bases; nucleotides not matched to a gene: 4. The CDR3 is 14 residues long. Germline assignment: CDR1 LNHDA and CDR2 SQIVND (reference sequence). The CDR3 sequence: CASSLGQGIDTQYF. CDR3 DNA: TGTGCCAGTAGTTTGGGACAGGGGATAGATACGCAGTATTTT.

This sequence joins TRBV11-3 and TRBJ2-3; 8 bases match TRBD2. V lost 5 bases, J lost 2 bases, and 9 bases stayed unmatched. CDR1 and CDR2 from the germline V gene are SGHNT and YENEEA. The CDR3 consists of 16 residues. CDR3 in amino acids: CASSPNLAGHTDTQYF. The CDR3 DNA reads as TGTGCCAGCAGCCCGAATTTAGCGGGACACACAGATACGCAGTATTTT.

The chain combines TRBV7-6 with TRBJ1-4; D might be TRBD1 (5 bases). The V gene lost 1 base and the J gene lost 5 bases, with 20 bases spanning the gap. Germline V gives CDR1 SGHVS, CDR2 FNYEAQ. This CDR3 region has 18 residues. CDR3: CASSLVGSGDSTNEKLFF. The CDR3 DNA reads as TGTGCCAGCAGCTTAGTTGGTTCCGGAGACAGTACCAATGAAAAACTGTTTTTT.

The chain couples TRBV19 to TRBJ2-7, with D possibly being TRBD1 (5 bases). Trimming took 3 bases from V and 2 from J, leaving 11 bases between them. Germline lookup yields CDR1 LNHDA and CDR2 SQIVND (reference sequence). The CDR3 is 14 amino acids. In DNA, the CDR3 is TGTGCCAGTAGTATCCCGGACAACACCTACGAGCAGTACTTC. Encoded protein: CASSIPDNTYEQYF.

The CDR3 sequence is CASSSYGWGGEQYF. The CDR3, as DNA: TGTGCCAGCAGCTCTTATGGGTGGGGGGGCGAGCAGTACTTC. The chain links TRBV7-6 to TRBJ2-7, with TRBD2 identical over 7 bases. Germline V gene lookup returns CDR1 SGHVS and CDR2 FNYEAQ. CDR3 length equals 14 residues. V shed 4 bases and J 6 bases; nucleotides not matched to a gene: 9.

The chain links TRBV11-3 to TRBJ2-3; the D gene is possibly TRBD1 (6 bases). This CDR3 is 14 amino acids long. Trimming stripped 5 bases from V and 7 bases from J, with 16 bases between. Germline V gene data show CDR1 as SGHNT and CDR2 as YENEEA. The CDR3 is CASSRTASTYTQYF. The CDR3 nucleotides are TGTGCCAGCAGCCGGACAGCCTCTACCTATACGCAGTATTTT.

The rearrangement uses TRBV27 and TRBJ2-3, with a possible D match to TRBD1 (5 bases). Germline lookup yields CDR1 MNHEY and CDR2 SMNVEV (reference sequence). The CDR3 length is 15 residues. Deletions cut 5 bases from V and 3 bases from J, with 15 bases between. The CDR3 DNA reads TGTGCCAGCAGTGCGCAGGGCAGTAGGACAGATACGCAGTATTTT. Its translation is CASSAQGSRTDTQYF.

This chain links TRBV5-1 with TRBJ2-7; 8 nucleotides agree with TRBD2. Trimming removed 0 bases from V and 0 bases from J; junction bases left unmatched: 5. This CDR3 comprises 16 residues. CDR1 is SGHRS, CDR2 YFSETQ, per germline. The CDR3 bases are TGCGCCAGCAGCTTGGCCGTAGCGGGGCTCTCCTACGAGCAGTACTTC. Translated: CASSLAVAGLSYEQYF.

The chain carries TRBV19 and TRBJ1-1; D may be TRBD1 (6 bases). V lost 3 bases and J 7 bases, leaving 12 bases between the germline ends. The length of the CDR3 is 13 residues. Germline V gene lookup returns CDR1 LNHDA and CDR2 SQIVND (reference sequence). The CDR3 DNA sequence: TGTGCCAGTAGTATTGGGACACCGATTGAAGCTTTCTTT. Translating it yields CASSIGTPIEAFF.

V and J are TRBV5-6 and TRBJ1-1; perhaps TRBD1 as D (5 bases). The CDR3 has 12 amino acids. Germline CDR1 is SGHDT and CDR2 is YYEEEE. Trimming left V 4 bases short and J 4 bases short, with 8 bases between. The CDR3 loop reads CASSKGLTEAFF. DNA for the CDR3: TGTGCCAGCAGCAAGGGGCTCACTGAAGCTTTCTTT.

V is TRBV5-1 and J is TRBJ1-2; 7 bases fit TRBD1. Per the germline V gene, CDR1 is SGHRS and CDR2 is YFSETQ. The J segment lost 2 bases and the V segment lost 4 bases, leaving 8 bases of the junction unmatched. This CDR3 is 15 amino acids long. CDR3 nucleotides: TGCGCCAGCAGCCTCATACCGGGACAGAACTATGGCTACACCTTC. Residues: CASSLIPGQNYGYTF.

The chain combines TRBV6-8 with TRBJ2-7, with D perhaps matching TRBD2 (5 bases). V was cut by 4 bases and J by 5 bases, with 9 bases left in between. CDR3 length: 12 residues. CDR1 is MNHGY, CDR2 SAAAGT, per germline. CDR3 in DNA: TGTGCCAGCAGTTCCGAGGGCGACGAGCAGTACTTC. Protein product: CASSSEGDEQYF.

DNA of the CDR3: TGTGCCAGCAGCCGCCCCAGCGGGGCCTACGAGCAGTACTTC. The encoded protein is CASSRPSGAYEQYF. The V call is TRBV11-2, the J call TRBJ2-7, with TRBD2 matching 7 bases. The V and J ends lost 5 bases and 2 bases, in that order; junction bases with no gene match: 6. Germline CDR1 and CDR2: SGHAT and FQNNGV. The CDR3 is 14 amino acids.

The chain joins TRBV5-1 to TRBJ2-2, with 8 bases identical to TRBD2. V trimming: 4 bases; J trimming: 6 bases; junction bases outside the gene matches: 8. Germline assignment: CDR1 SGHRS and CDR2 YFSETQ. The CDR3 has 15 residues. Here the CDR3 DNA reads TGCGCCAGCAGCCCAGGGACTAGAATAGCCGGGGAGCTGTTTTTT. This gives the protein CASSPGTRIAGELFF.

This rearrangement joins TRBV11-3 to TRBJ2-5, with 7 bases that match TRBD2. Germline V lookup: CDR1 SGHNT, CDR2 YENEEA. Trimming took 5 bases from V and 4 from J; bases not matched to a gene: 10. The CDR3 covers 15 residues. Here the CDR3 reads CASSRVAGVRETQYF. The CDR3, as DNA: TGTGCCAGCAGCAGGGTGGCGGGAGTTCGAGAGACCCAGTACTTC.

The J gene is TRBJ1-1, the V gene TRBV5-1; 9 bases are a match to TRBD1. Germline CDR1 SGHRS, CDR2 YFSETQ. Trimming removed 4 bases from V and 6 bases from J; junction bases left unmatched: 10. The CDR3 has 15 residues. The CDR3 nucleotides read TGCGCCAGCAGCACCTCTCGGGACAGGGTGGCTGAAGCTTTCTTT. This sequence encodes CASSTSRDRVAEAFF.

With regard to this clone: Distinct nucleotide sequences in the sample also encode this CDR3. This chain connects TRBV27 to TRBJ2-1, with 9 bases lining up with TRBD2. Looked up from germline, CDR1 is MNHEY and CDR2 is SMNVEV (reference sequence). V lost 1 base to trimming and J lost 2 bases; unmatched junction nucleotides: 15. CDR3 length equals 20 residues. Written as DNA, the CDR3 is TGTGCCAGCAGTTTATATACCGGGACTAGCAGAATTGACGCCTACAATGAGCAGTTCTTC. Its translation: CASSLYTGTSRIDAYNEQFF.

The rearrangement uses TRBV4-1 and TRBJ2-5; D gene ambiguous. The DNA end lines up better with TRBJ2-7; the J call may be wrong. Germline assignment: CDR1 MGHRA and CDR2 YSYEKL. This CDR3 has 14 amino acids. As DNA, the CDR3 is TGCGCCAGCTCCATGCGTTTCGCCTCCTACGAGCAGTACTTC. It is translated as CASSMRFASYEQYF.

The chain carries TRBV5-1 and TRBJ2-2; tentative D call: TRBD2 (6 bases). Looked up from germline, CDR1 is SGHRS and CDR2 is YFSETQ. This CDR3 has 15 amino acids. The V and J ends lost 4 bases and 1 base respectively, with 11 bases between them. The CDR3 protein is CASSPTAGNTGELFF. DNA of the CDR3: TGCGCCAGCAGCCCCACAGCGGGGAACACCGGGGAGCTGTTTTTT.

The V gene is TRBV6-1, the J gene TRBJ1-4; tentative D call: TRBD1 (6 bases). Trimming stripped 6 bases from V and 0 bases from J, with 8 bases between. The CDR3 sequence is 14 residues long. Germline V gene sequence: CDR1 MNHNS, CDR2 SASEGT. The CDR3, as DNA: TGTGCCAGCAGCAACAGGGCAACTAATGAAAAACTGTTTTTT. Protein sequence: CASSNRATNEKLFF.

The chain recombines TRBV19 with TRBJ2-2, with TRBD2 matching 10 bases. V was pared by 4 bases and J by 2 bases, with 13 bases of the junction left unmatched. In germline, CDR1 is LNHDA, CDR2 SQIVND (reference sequence). The CDR3 is made up of 19 amino acids. For the CDR3, the DNA is TGTGCCAGTAGTAGAGTGAAAACAGCGGGAGGGAGTAACACCGGGGAGCTGTTTTTT. Translation gives CASSRVKTAGGSNTGELFF.

The genes are TRBV7-3 and TRBJ2-5; weak D call: TRBD1 (6 bases). The CDR3 contains 16 residues. Per the germline V gene, CDR1 is SGHTA and CDR2 is FQGTGA. The V and J ends lost 2 bases and 3 bases respectively, with 16 bases between them. The CDR3 spells CASSLGPQDSKETQYF. CDR3 DNA sequence: TGTGCCAGCAGCTTAGGTCCGCAGGACAGTAAAGAGACCCAGTACTTC.